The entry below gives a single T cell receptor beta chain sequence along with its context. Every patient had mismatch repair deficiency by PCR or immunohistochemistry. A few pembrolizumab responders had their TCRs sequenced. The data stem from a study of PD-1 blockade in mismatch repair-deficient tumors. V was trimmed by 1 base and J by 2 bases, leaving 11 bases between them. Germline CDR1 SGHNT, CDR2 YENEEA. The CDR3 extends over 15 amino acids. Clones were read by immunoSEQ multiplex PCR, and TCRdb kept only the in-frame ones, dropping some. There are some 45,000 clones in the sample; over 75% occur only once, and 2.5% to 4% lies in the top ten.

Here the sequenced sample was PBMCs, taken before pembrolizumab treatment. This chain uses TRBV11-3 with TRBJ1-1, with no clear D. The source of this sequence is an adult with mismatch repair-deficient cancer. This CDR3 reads CASSLVSRANTEAFF. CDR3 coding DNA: TGTGCCAGCAGCTTAGTCTCCAGAGCAAACACTGAAGCTTTCTTT.